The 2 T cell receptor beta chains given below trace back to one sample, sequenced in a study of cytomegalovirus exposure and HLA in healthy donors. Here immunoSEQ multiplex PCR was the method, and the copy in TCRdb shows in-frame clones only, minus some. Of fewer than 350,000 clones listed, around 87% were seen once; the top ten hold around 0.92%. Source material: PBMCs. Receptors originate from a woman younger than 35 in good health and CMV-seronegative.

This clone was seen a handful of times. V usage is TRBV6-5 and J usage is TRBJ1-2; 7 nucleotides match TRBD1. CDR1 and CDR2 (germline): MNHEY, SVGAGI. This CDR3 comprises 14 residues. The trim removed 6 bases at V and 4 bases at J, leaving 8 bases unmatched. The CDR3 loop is CASSPGRQGYGYTF. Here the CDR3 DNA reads TGTGCCAGCAGCCCAGGGAGACAGGGCTATGGCTACACCTTC.

The CDR3 loop reads CASSYPPTSPSYEQYF. The CDR3, as DNA: TGTGCCAGCAGTTACCCCCCTACCTCCCCGTCCTACGAGCAGTACTTC. J is TRBJ2-7 and V is TRBV6-6; D not resolved. Deletions cut 2 bases from V and 1 base from J, with 15 bases between. The CDR3 totals 16 residues. In germline, CDR1 is MNHNY, CDR2 SVGAGI (reference sequence).